Below are 32 T cell receptor beta chains sequenced from a single sample in a study of cytomegalovirus exposure and HLA in healthy donors. The primer mix had 60 Vbeta and 13 Jbeta primers. Sequenced by immunoSEQ multiplex PCR; TCRdb stores in-frame clones only, minus some. Among roughly 130,000 clones listed, about 74% were seen once. Sample: PBMCs. Receptors were obtained from a man aged 40-55 years in good health and CMV-seropositive.

This rearrangement joins TRBV7-9 to TRBJ2-4; possible D gene TRBD1, 5 bases. CDR1 is SEHNR and CDR2 is FQNEAQ in the germline V gene (reference sequence). V lost 5 bases and J 3 bases, leaving 17 bases between the germline ends. The CDR3 length is 16 residues. The CDR3 region is CASSPDSGRDKNIQYF. The CDR3 DNA is TGTGCCAGCAGCCCAGACAGTGGAAGGGACAAAAACATTCAGTACTTC. Using reference TRBV7-9 and TRBJ2-4 for the parts outside the CDR3, the full variable domain is DTGVSQNPRHKITKRGQNVTFRCDPISEHNRLYWYRQTLGQGPEFLTYFQNEAQLEKSRLLSDRFSAERPKGSFSTLEIQRTEQGDSAMYLCASSPDSGRDKNIQYFGAGTRLSVL.

This clone has only a few counts. The rearrangement joins TRBV2 to TRBJ2-3; a weak D match, TRBD2 (5 bases). Trimming shortened V by 7 bases and J by 1 base, and 12 bases separated the two germline ends. CDR1 and CDR2 (germline): SNHLY, FYNNEI. This CDR3 comprises 14 residues. Here the CDR3 reads CASMQLDGTDTQYF. Written as DNA, the CDR3 is TGTGCCAGCATGCAACTAGATGGCACAGATACGCAGTATTTT.

The chain employs TRBV27 and TRBJ1-2; 9 bases fit TRBD1. The CDR3 is 15 amino acids. The ends lost 6 bases at V and 4 bases at J; junction bases unmatched: 9. Germline lookup yields CDR1 MNHEY and CDR2 SMNVEV (reference sequence). The DNA of the CDR3 is TGTGCCAGCAGCCCCCGGGACAGGGTCCTCTATGGCTACACCTTC. Amino acids: CASSPRDRVLYGYTF.

The chain combines TRBV28 with TRBJ2-7; no firm D call. CDR1 and CDR2 (germline): MDHEN, SYDVKM. The CDR3 contains 15 residues. With 6 bases removed from V and 0 bases from J, the gap between germline ends came to 15 bases. The chain's CDR3 is CASRMPSGGSYEQYF. Here the CDR3 DNA reads TGTGCCAGCAGGATGCCCAGTGGTGGCTCCTACGAGCAGTACTTC.

The chain joins TRBV7-6 to TRBJ1-1, with 8 bases lining up with TRBD1. Per the germline V gene, CDR1 is SGHVS and CDR2 is FNYEAQ. The ends lost 4 bases at V and 3 bases at J; junction bases unmatched: 10. The CDR3 covers 16 residues. The CDR3 bases are TGTGCCAGCAGCTCGCGGACAGGGAGGATTGACACTGAAGCTTTCTTT. This sequence encodes CASSSRTGRIDTEAFF.

A few counts support this clone. The CDR3 DNA is TGTGCCAGCAGCCTCGGGACAGGGCCCTACAATGAGCAGTTCTTC. This sequence encodes CASSLGTGPYNEQFF. The V call is TRBV7-2, the J call TRBJ2-1, with 9 positions matching TRBD1. Germline assignment: CDR1 SGHTA and CDR2 FQGNSA. Trimming removed 5 bases from V and 2 bases from J; junction bases left unmatched: 4. The CDR3 spans 15 residues.

The chain couples TRBV5-4 to TRBJ2-2; 10 bases line up with TRBD2. V shed 4 bases, J shed 5 bases, and the junction held 14 bases outside the gene matches. The germline gives CDR1 SGHNT, CDR2 YYREEE (reference sequence). The CDR3 consists of 18 residues. Written as DNA, the CDR3 is TGTGCCAGCAGCCTTCCGGCTGGCAGCGGGAGGGGAACCGGGGAGCTGTTTTTT. Translated, it gives CASSLPAGSGRGTGELFF. Drawing the rest from reference TRBV5-4 and TRBJ2-2, the complete variable domain is ETGVTQSPTHLIKTRGQQVTLRCSSQSGHNTVSWYQQALGQGPQFIFQYYREEENGRGNFPPRFSGLQFPNYSSELNVNALELDDSALYLCASSLPAGSGRGTGELFFGEGSRLTVL.

This clone occurred once. The chain combines TRBV10-2 with TRBJ1-6, with a weak D call TRBD1 (6 bases). This CDR3 is built from 14 residues. Trimming took off 3 bases at V and 7 bases at J, with 10 bases between the two ends. Germline V gene sequence: CDR1 WSHSY, CDR2 SAAADI. CDR3 in DNA: TGCGCCAGCAGTGAAGGGGGTGGGAATTCACCCCTCCACTTT. Translating gives CASSEGGGNSPLHF.

This chain connects TRBV5-1 to TRBJ1-1, with a tentative D call TRBD1 (6 bases). CDR3 length: 16 residues. V was clipped by 4 bases and J by 3 bases, with 19 bases between them. From germline, CDR1 is SGHRS and CDR2 YFSETQ. CDR3 protein: CASSPTRGAKDTEAFF. The CDR3 region has the DNA TGCGCCAGCAGCCCCACTCGGGGGGCTAAGGACACTGAAGCTTTCTTT.

V usage is TRBV5-1 and J usage is TRBJ1-6; 10 positions match TRBD1. The V gene's germline CDR1 is SGHRS and CDR2 YFSETQ. The CDR3 loop spans 16 amino acids. The trim removed 4 bases at V and 6 bases at J, leaving 7 bases unmatched. CDR3 coding DNA: TGCGCCAGCAGCACGGGACAGGGGAGCTTTAATTCACCCCTCCACTTT. This gives the protein CASSTGQGSFNSPLHF.

This chain links TRBV19 with TRBJ2-2, with 12 bases aligning to TRBD2. Trimming removed 2 bases from V and 4 bases from J; junction bases left unmatched: 5. The CDR3 contains 17 residues. Germline assignment: CDR1 LNHDA and CDR2 SQIVND (reference sequence). The CDR3 DNA follows: TGTGCCAGTAGTATACTAGCGGGGGGGCTTGGCACCGGGGAGCTGTTTTTT. It codes for CASSILAGGLGTGELFF.

The chain uses TRBV30 and TRBJ2-7; 8 bases are a match to TRBD2. V was pared by 0 bases and J by 9 bases, with 10 bases of the junction left unmatched. CDR1 is GTSNPN, CDR2 SVGIG, per germline (reference sequence). This CDR3 contains 14 residues. CDR3 sequence reads: CAWSVKGGGTGQYF. The CDR3 bases are TGTGCCTGGAGTGTAAAGGGCGGGGGGACGGGGCAGTACTTC.

This clone occurred once. The chain carries TRBV7-2 and TRBJ1-1, with 10 bases matching TRBD1. J gave up 3 bases and V 5 bases, and 9 bases lay outside the gene matches. The CDR3 loop spans 16 amino acids. CDR1 and CDR2 (germline): SGHTA, FQGNSA. Here the CDR3 DNA reads TGTGCCAGCAGCCGACGCGTCGGACAGGGGGACACTGAAGCTTTCTTT. Its protein is CASSRRVGQGDTEAFF.

This clone was recorded once. The chain's CDR3 is CAWSVGTGDWQPQHF. CDR3 nucleotides: TGTGCCTGGAGTGTGGGGACAGGGGATTGGCAGCCCCAGCATTTT. The V gene is TRBV30, the J gene TRBJ1-5, with TRBD1 matching 10 bases. The CDR3 is made up of 15 amino acids. Trimming removed 0 bases from V and 7 bases from J; junction bases left unmatched: 6. Germline values: CDR1 GTSNPN, CDR2 SVGIG (reference sequence).

The J gene is TRBJ1-4, the V gene TRBV19, with TRBD1 identical over 8 bases. Per the germline V gene, CDR1 is LNHDA and CDR2 is SQIVND (reference sequence). This CDR3 comprises 16 residues. V shed 4 bases, J shed 7 bases, and the junction held 11 bases outside the gene matches. The CDR3 loop is CASSTRGDRSGEKLFF. CDR3 coding DNA: TGTGCCAGTAGTACCCGAGGGGACAGGTCTGGTGAAAAACTGTTTTTT.

This clone was detected a few times. V and J are TRBV10-3 and TRBJ1-1, with 9 bases aligning to TRBD1. Losses at the gene ends were 6 bases for V and 2 bases for J; bases not matched to a gene: 4. Looked up from germline, CDR1 is ENHRY and CDR2 is SYGVKD. This CDR3 is 14 amino acids long. The CDR3 spells CAISAGQGNTEAFF. CDR3 nucleotide sequence: TGTGCCATCAGCGCGGGACAGGGCAACACTGAAGCTTTCTTT.

The V gene is TRBV2, the J gene TRBJ1-1; maybe TRBD1 (6 bases). Germline V CDR1 and CDR2: SNHLY, FYNNEI. V was clipped by 5 bases and J by 6 bases, with 19 bases between them. The CDR3 is 15 amino acids. The CDR3 reads CASSRRGFEGAEAFF. CDR3 nucleotide sequence: TGTGCCAGCAGTAGACGGGGTTTTGAGGGGGCTGAAGCTTTCTTT.

The rearrangement links TRBV6-5 to TRBJ1-2, with 9 bases matching TRBD1. With V trimmed by 6 bases and J by 4 bases, 6 bases remained unmatched. This CDR3 is 14 amino acids long. Per the germline V gene, CDR1 is MNHEY and CDR2 is SVGAGI. Here the CDR3 DNA reads TGTGCCAGCAGCGCGGACAGGGGAAGCTATGGCTACACCTTC. This sequence encodes CASSADRGSYGYTF.

The rearrangement links TRBV28 to TRBJ2-7; 10 bases agree with TRBD2. The CDR3 runs to 12 residues. J lost 8 bases, V lost 6 bases, and 4 bases had no gene match. CDR1 is MDHEN, CDR2 SYDVKM, per germline. The CDR3 is CASRPGLAKQYF. The DNA of the CDR3 is TGTGCCAGCAGGCCGGGACTAGCGAAGCAGTACTTC.

The V and J genes are TRBV6-5 and TRBJ1-3, with 8 bases identical to TRBD1. This CDR3 region has 16 residues. Germline CDR1 reads MNHEY; CDR2 reads SVGAGI. J was trimmed by 4 bases and V by 0 bases; bases with no gene match: 5. CDR3 sequence (DNA): TGTGCCAGCAGTTACTCAACGACAGGGGCCGGAAACACCATATATTTT. Translated: CASSYSTTGAGNTIYF.

The chain has TRBV2 and TRBJ2-5, with TRBD2 identical over 8 bases. J was trimmed by 2 bases and V by 6 bases; bases with no gene match: 5. Germline V gene data show CDR1 as SNHLY and CDR2 as FYNNEI. This CDR3 has 14 residues. The CDR3 is CASRSGGDQETQYF. The CDR3 nucleotides are TGTGCCAGCAGGTCCGGGGGGGATCAAGAGACCCAGTACTTC.

V and J are TRBV11-3 and TRBJ1-1; D unresolved. The ends were cut back, 0 bases at V and 5 bases at J, with 7 bases in the middle. Per the germline V gene, CDR1 is SGHNT and CDR2 is YENEEA. The CDR3 totals 13 residues. The CDR3 DNA follows: TGTGCCAGCAGCTTAGATATGCGAACTGAAGCTTTCTTT. This gives the protein CASSLDMRTEAFF.

The chain recombines TRBV7-9 with TRBJ2-5, with TRBD1 as a possible D gene (5 bases). The J call could be wrong; TRBJ2-7 is a better fit for the DNA end. This CDR3 region has 13 residues. Germline CDR1 is SEHNR and CDR2 is FQNEAQ (reference sequence). For the CDR3, the DNA is TGTGCCAGCAGCTCAAAAAGGGGATCCGAGCAGTACTTC. Its translation: CASSSKRGSEQYF.

The chain is built from TRBV7-9 and TRBJ2-5; 7 bases map to TRBD2. The CDR3 runs 16 residues. CDR1 and CDR2 (germline): SEHNR, FQNEAQ (reference sequence). Unmatched junction bases numbered 12, after V lost 7 bases and J lost 1 base. The CDR3 region is CASTSESGGLQETQYF. The CDR3, as DNA: TGTGCCAGCACCTCAGAGTCGGGAGGACTCCAAGAGACCCAGTACTTC.

V usage is TRBV7-2 and J usage is TRBJ2-3, with unresolved D. The length of the CDR3 is 13 residues. CDR1 is SGHTA and CDR2 is FQGNSA in the germline V gene. Trimming took off 3 bases at V and 4 bases at J, with 8 bases between the two ends. DNA of the CDR3: TGTGCCAGCAGCTTCACGGTTTCAGATACGCAGTATTTT. Translating it yields CASSFTVSDTQYF.

The rearrangement joins TRBV19 to TRBJ1-5, with D tentatively TRBD1 (6 bases). The CDR3 has 12 amino acids. Trimming removed 9 bases at V and 3 bases at J, with 9 bases between. CDR1 is LNHDA, CDR2 SQIVND, per germline (reference sequence). The CDR3 sequence is CASRDTNQPQHF. As DNA, the CDR3 is TGTGCCAGCCGGGACACCAATCAGCCCCAGCATTTT.

The genes are TRBV10-1 and TRBJ2-7; 7 bases line up with TRBD2. V shed 7 bases, J shed 2 bases, and the junction held 8 bases outside the gene matches. Germline CDR1 is WNHNN and CDR2 is SYGVQD (reference sequence). This CDR3 spans 14 amino acids. CDR3 nucleotides: TGCGCCAGCATCAGGCTAGCGGTGCCCTACGAGCAGTACTTC. It specifies CASIRLAVPYEQYF.

A remark on this clone: At one end, the junction sequence differs from germline, possibly due to a read error. The rearrangement joins TRBV7-7 to TRBJ2-1; 11 bases align to TRBD2. CDR1 is SSHAT, CDR2 FNYEAQ, per germline (reference sequence). The CDR3 contains 17 residues. The CDR3 DNA follows: TGTGCTAGCAGCCGCCAGCCTACTAGCGGGAGTTACAATGAGCAGTTCTTC. Translation gives CASSRQPTSGSYNEQFF.

This chain joins TRBV18 and TRBJ2-3; 7 bases are shared with TRBD2. Germline lookup yields CDR1 KGHSH and CDR2 LQKENI. This CDR3 region has 15 residues. The V gene end was trimmed by 8 bases and the J gene end by 4 bases; junction bases not matched to a gene: 12. CDR3 sequence: CASQRLAVRADTQYF. In nucleotides, the CDR3 is TGTGCCAGCCAGAGACTAGCAGTACGGGCAGATACGCAGTATTTT.

This clone showed up just a few times. The genes are TRBV5-1 and TRBJ2-1, with 9 bases matching TRBD2. Germline V gene data show CDR1 as SGHRS and CDR2 as YFSETQ. The J segment lost 4 bases and the V segment lost 2 bases, leaving 16 bases of the junction unmatched. CDR3 length: 19 amino acids. The DNA for the CDR3 is TGCGCCAGCAGCTTTCTAGCGGGGCGCATCCGCCAGGGATACAATGAGCAGTTCTTC. Translation gives CASSFLAGRIRQGYNEQFF.

This clone was detected only a few times. The rearrangement links TRBV5-1 to TRBJ2-2; 9 bases are shared with TRBD2. This CDR3 has 16 residues. With V trimmed by 4 bases and J by 1 base, 5 bases remained unmatched. CDR1 is SGHRS, CDR2 YFSETQ, per germline. The CDR3 loop reads CASSLRAGGNTGELFF. The CDR3 DNA sequence: TGCGCCAGCAGCCTCAGAGCGGGAGGGAACACCGGGGAGCTGTTTTTT.

The J gene is TRBJ2-7, the V gene TRBV30, with 7 bases that match TRBD2. V shed 2 bases, J shed 8 bases, and the junction held 12 bases outside the gene matches. This CDR3 spans 14 amino acids. CDR1 GTSNPN and CDR2 SVGIG come from the germline V gene (reference sequence). The CDR3 region is CAWSLTGRGEQQYF. The CDR3 DNA sequence: TGTGCCTGGAGTCTCACGGGACGGGGGGAACAGCAGTACTTC.